These 28 T cell receptor beta chains came from one sample sequenced in a study of blood T cell repertoires in COVID-19. Clones were read by immunoSEQ multiplex PCR, and TCRdb kept only the in-frame ones, dropping some. The data contain some 250,000 clones, 88% of them seen just once; the ten biggest clones take up roughly 0.8%. Specimen: peripheral blood. The receptors stem from a woman aged 25 to 39 with acute or convalescent COVID-19.

J is TRBJ1-1 and V is TRBV13, with 11 nucleotides matching TRBD1. J was trimmed by 3 bases and V by 0 bases; bases with no gene match: 0. Per the germline V gene, CDR1 is PRHDT and CDR2 is FYEKMQ (reference sequence). The CDR3 length is 15 residues. As DNA, the CDR3 is TGTGCCAGCAGCTTAGGGGACAGGGGGCACACTGAAGCTTTCTTT. Translated: CASSLGDRGHTEAFF.

This clone came up a few times. This chain connects TRBV7-8 to TRBJ2-7, with a weak D call TRBD2 (5 bases). In germline, CDR1 is SGHVS, CDR2 FQNEAQ. Trimming removed 5 bases from V and 1 base from J, with 12 bases in between. CDR3 length equals 14 residues. The CDR3 DNA follows: TGTGCCAGCAGCCGCGGGCTAGCATCCTACGAGCAGTACTTC. It yields the protein CASSRGLASYEQYF.

The rearrangement uses TRBV5-1 and TRBJ2-7, with D perhaps matching TRBD2 (6 bases). The CDR3 runs 15 residues. Per germline, CDR1 SGHRS and CDR2 YFSETQ. V gave up 2 bases and J gave up 3 bases, with 15 bases separating them. CDR3 sequence reads: CASSFVRGKLYEQYF. CDR3 coding DNA: TGCGCCAGCAGCTTCGTGCGCGGGAAGCTCTACGAGCAGTACTTC.

The chain joins TRBV9 to TRBJ2-3, with 12 nucleotides matching TRBD2. This CDR3 spans 16 amino acids. CDR1 is SGDLS, CDR2 YYNGEE, per germline. Unmatched junction bases numbered 5, after V lost 3 bases and J lost 3 bases. In DNA form, the CDR3 reads TGTGCCAGCAGCGCCCTAGGGACTAGCGGGACAGATACGCAGTATTTT. This encodes CASSALGTSGTDTQYF.

The V call is TRBV11-2, the J call TRBJ2-1, with 16 nucleotides matching TRBD2. The germline V gene encodes CDR1 SGHAT and CDR2 FQNNGV. This CDR3 is 18 amino acids long. V was clipped by 5 bases and J by 4 bases; unmatched bases: 8. The CDR3 protein is CASSPGTSGRGGYNEQFF. The CDR3 DNA reads as TGTGCCAGCAGCCCCGGGACTAGCGGGAGGGGAGGGTACAATGAGCAGTTCTTC.

The rearrangement links TRBV11-3 to TRBJ2-6, with D uncertain. Germline CDR1 and CDR2: SGHNT and YENEEA. Trimming pared 5 bases from V and 3 bases from J, leaving 8 bases between. The CDR3 sequence is 14 residues long. The CDR3 DNA follows: TGTGCCAGCAGCCCCTCTCGTGGGGCCAACGTCCTGACTTTC. It encodes CASSPSRGANVLTF.

The chain links TRBV14 to TRBJ1-4, with D perhaps TRBD1 (5 bases). The CDR3 length is 14 residues. V was shortened by 4 bases and J by 4 bases, with 10 bases between the two germline ends. Germline V lookup: CDR1 SGHDN, CDR2 FVKESK. Here the CDR3 DNA reads TGTGCCAGCAGCCGAGTGGGACTTAATGAAAAACTGTTTTTT. This translates into CASSRVGLNEKLFF.

This chain joins TRBV7-9 and TRBJ1-1; possible D gene TRBD1, 6 bases. V lost 7 bases and J 6 bases, leaving 15 bases between the germline ends. Germline loops: CDR1 SEHNR, CDR2 FQNEAQ (reference sequence). The CDR3 is made up of 13 amino acids. The CDR3 protein is CASTLGGVAEAFF. The CDR3 DNA reads as TGTGCCAGCACCCTAGGGGGGGTCGCTGAAGCTTTCTTT.

The gene calls are TRBV19 and TRBJ2-3; D might be TRBD2 (6 bases). V was pared by 1 base and J by 2 bases, with 10 bases between. This CDR3 is 15 amino acids long. Per the germline V gene, CDR1 is LNHDA and CDR2 is SQIVND (reference sequence). CDR3 amino acids: CASSIVGGATDTQYF. For the CDR3, the DNA is TGTGCCAGTAGTATAGTGGGAGGTGCCACAGATACGCAGTATTTT.

The genes are TRBV18 and TRBJ2-1, with TRBD1 matching 7 bases. J lost 4 bases, V lost 0 bases, and 3 bases had no gene match. The CDR3 loop spans 15 amino acids. CDR1 is KGHSH and CDR2 is LQKENI in the germline V gene. The chain's CDR3 is CASSPPTGSYNEQFF. The CDR3, as DNA: TGTGCCAGCTCACCACCGACAGGGTCGTACAATGAGCAGTTCTTC.

J is TRBJ2-7 and V is TRBV18; D possibly corresponds to TRBD1 (6 bases). This CDR3 spans 14 amino acids. The germline V and J ends were trimmed by 0 bases and 3 bases, with 9 bases remaining between them. CDR1 is KGHSH and CDR2 is LQKENI in the germline V gene. The CDR3 reads CASSPPTGRYEQYF. The CDR3 DNA reads TGTGCCAGCTCACCACCGACAGGCCGCTACGAGCAGTACTTC.

The chain uses TRBV4-3 and TRBJ2-1; 7 bases fit TRBD2. CDR3 length: 16 residues. Germline lookup yields CDR1 LGHNA and CDR2 YSLEER. Trimming took 8 bases from V and 4 from J; bases not matched to a gene: 14. The CDR3 region is CASCRAPSGIYNEQFF. The CDR3 coding sequence is TGCGCCAGCTGTCGTGCGCCTAGCGGAATTTACAATGAGCAGTTCTTC.

This chain joins TRBV5-6 and TRBJ2-7; 7 nucleotides align to TRBD2. The trim removed 1 base at V and 0 bases at J, leaving 7 bases unmatched. The germline V gene has CDR1 SGHDT and CDR2 YYEEEE. The CDR3 spans 16 residues. The CDR3 DNA sequence: TGTGCCAGCAGCTTGTTTATCGGGGGGACCTCCTACGAGCAGTACTTC. Translation: CASSLFIGGTSYEQYF.

This clone appeared a single time. The V gene is TRBV19, the J gene TRBJ2-4, with 7 positions matching TRBD1. Germline trimming cut 4 bases from V and 3 bases from J; bases unmatched to any gene: 9. The CDR3 has 16 amino acids. Germline CDR1 is LNHDA and CDR2 is SQIVND (reference sequence). CDR3 nucleotide sequence: TGTGCCAGTAGTACATACAGGGGAATCGGCAAAAACATTCAGTACTTC. Amino acids: CASSTYRGIGKNIQYF.

For the CDR3, the DNA is TGTGCCAGCAGCATCGGGACAGGGAGTACCTATGGCTACACCTTC. Its protein product is CASSIGTGSTYGYTF. The gene calls are TRBV5-6 and TRBJ1-2; 9 bases are a match to TRBD1. The CDR3 is 15 residues long. Germline assignment: CDR1 SGHDT and CDR2 YYEEEE. J was trimmed by 4 bases and V by 4 bases; bases with no gene match: 8.

About this clone itself: The sample contains more than one DNA sequence encoding this CDR3. V is TRBV5-1 and J is TRBJ1-4; 10 nucleotides agree with TRBD1. This CDR3 region has 14 residues. Trimming took 4 bases from V and 5 from J; bases not matched to a gene: 2. The germline V gene encodes CDR1 SGHRS and CDR2 YFSETQ. CDR3 sequence (DNA): TGCGCCAGCAGCCTGACAGGGGGCAATGAAAAACTGTTTTTT. Translating it yields CASSLTGGNEKLFF.

J is TRBJ2-7 and V is TRBV7-2; D possibly corresponds to TRBD2 (6 bases). This CDR3 is built from 15 residues. The V gene lost 0 bases and the J gene lost 5 bases, with 14 bases spanning the gap. Per the germline V gene, CDR1 is SGHTA and CDR2 is FQGNSA. The CDR3 DNA sequence: TGTGCCAGCAGCTTAGCGGGCGGGAACCAAAACGAGCAGTACTTC. Encoded protein: CASSLAGGNQNEQYF.

The rearrangement uses TRBV30 and TRBJ1-3; D gene unclear. Germline-derived CDR1 and CDR2 are GTSNPN and SVGIG (reference sequence). This CDR3 is 15 amino acids long. V was cut by 5 bases and J by 0 bases, with 14 bases left in between. CDR3 region: CAWSKDWSSGNTIYF. The CDR3 DNA reads TGTGCCTGGTCAAAGGACTGGAGCTCTGGAAACACCATATATTTT. Together with reference TRBV30 and TRBJ1-3, the CDR3 gives the full variable domain: SQTIHQWPATLVQPVGSPLSLECTVEGTSNPNLYWYRQAAGRGLQLLFYSVGIGQISSEVPQNLSASRPQDRQFILSSKKLLLSDSGFYLCAWSKDWSSGNTIYFGEGSWLTVV.

The chain is built from TRBV20-1 and TRBJ1-1; TRBD1 is a possible D gene (5 bases). This CDR3 contains 11 residues. Germline lookup yields CDR1 DFQATT and CDR2 SNEGSKA (reference sequence). The ends were cut back, 3 bases at V and 5 bases at J, with 7 bases in the middle. The CDR3 loop is CSASRETEAFF. For the CDR3, the DNA is TGCAGTGCTAGCAGGGAAACTGAAGCTTTCTTT.

This sequence joins TRBV19 and TRBJ2-1; possibly TRBD2 for D (5 bases). Trimming left V 5 bases short and J 0 bases short, with 14 bases between. The CDR3 spans 16 residues. CDR1 is LNHDA, CDR2 SQIVND, per germline (reference sequence). CDR3 amino acids: CASSLRRADSYNEQFF. Here the CDR3 DNA reads TGTGCCAGTAGTCTGAGGCGGGCGGACTCCTACAATGAGCAGTTCTTC.

The rearrangement links TRBV6-5 to TRBJ1-6; 9 bases match TRBD1. CDR3 size: 15 residues. The trim removed 5 bases at V and 6 bases at J, leaving 5 bases unmatched. Germline V gene sequence: CDR1 MNHEY, CDR2 SVGAGI. This CDR3 reads CASSPRQGVNSPLHF. The CDR3 bases are TGTGCCAGCAGTCCTCGACAGGGGGTTAATTCACCCCTCCACTTT.

In DNA, the CDR3 is TGTGCCAGTAGTATGGACAGGGGATGGACTTACGGCGAGCAGTACTTC. As protein: CASSMDRGWTYGEQYF. V is TRBV19 and J is TRBJ2-7, with TRBD1 matching over 9 bases. This CDR3 contains 16 residues. From germline, CDR1 is LNHDA and CDR2 SQIVND (reference sequence). The V segment lost 3 bases and the J segment 6 bases; nucleotides outside the gene matches: 12. Supplemented by reference TRBV19 and TRBJ2-7, the full variable domain reads DGGITQSPKYLFRKEGQNVTLSCEQNLNHDAMYWYRQDPGQGLRLIYYSQIVNDFQKGDIAEGYSVSREKKESFPLTVTSAQKNPTAFYLCASSMDRGWTYGEQYFGPGTRLTVT.

This clone was recorded once. The chain joins TRBV7-8 to TRBJ2-7; tentatively, D is TRBD1 (6 bases). Germline CDR1 reads SGHVS; CDR2 reads FQNEAQ. The CDR3 spans 15 residues. V dropped 5 bases and J dropped 3 bases, with 17 bases sitting between them. This CDR3 is CASSPRTVRIYEQYF. The CDR3 nucleotides are TGTGCCAGCAGCCCGAGGACAGTCCGGATCTACGAGCAGTACTTC.

The V gene is TRBV4-1, the J gene TRBJ2-4; 9 bases agree with TRBD2. The CDR3 has 13 residues. V lost 5 bases, J lost 8 bases, and 4 bases stayed unmatched. Germline assignment: CDR1 MGHRA and CDR2 YSYEKL. CDR3 in DNA: TGCGCCAGCAGCATAGCGGGAGAGCACATTCAGTACTTC. Its protein product is CASSIAGEHIQYF.

As concerns this clone: Other DNA sequences in this sample translate to the same CDR3. This sequence joins TRBV27 and TRBJ1-5; 10 nucleotides line up with TRBD1. Trimming removed 5 bases from V and 2 bases from J; junction bases left unmatched: 6. CDR3 size: 16 residues. Germline V lookup: CDR1 MNHEY, CDR2 SMNVEV (reference sequence). The CDR3 nucleotides read TGTGCCAGCAGTCCTTGGACAGGGGGTGGCAATCAGCCCCAGCATTTT. This encodes CASSPWTGGGNQPQHF.

The V gene is TRBV19, the J gene TRBJ2-7; D may be TRBD1 (7 bases). V lost 7 bases, J lost 2 bases, and 15 bases lay in between. In germline, CDR1 is LNHDA, CDR2 SQIVND (reference sequence). The CDR3 consists of 14 residues. The CDR3 DNA reads TGTGCCAGTAACGCCAGGGGGAGGACCTACGAGCAGTACTTC. Its translation: CASNARGRTYEQYF. The whole variable domain, remainder taken from reference TRBV19 and TRBJ2-7, is DGGITQSPKYLFRKEGQNVTLSCEQNLNHDAMYWYRQDPGQGLRLIYYSQIVNDFQKGDIAEGYSVSREKKESFPLTVTSAQKNPTAFYLCASNARGRTYEQYFGPGTRLTVT.

This clone occurred once. The rearrangement joins TRBV6-5 to TRBJ1-5; tentatively, D is TRBD1 (5 bases). The CDR3 length is 15 residues. Between the trimmed V and J ends, which lost 6 bases and 4 bases, there was a span of 16 bases. Germline CDR1 MNHEY, CDR2 SVGAGI. CDR3 residues: CASRADGGVNQPQHF. Written as DNA, the CDR3 is TGTGCCAGCAGGGCCGACGGGGGGGTAAATCAGCCCCAGCATTTT.

V gene TRBV7-9 combines with J gene TRBJ1-4, with 8 bases aligning to TRBD1. The trim removed 1 base at V and 7 bases at J, leaving 5 bases unmatched. CDR1 and CDR2 (germline): SEHNR, FQNEAQ (reference sequence). The CDR3 consists of 15 residues. The CDR3 loop is CASSLGQGAVEKLFF. The CDR3 region has the DNA TGTGCCAGCAGCTTAGGGCAGGGGGCGGTTGAAAAACTGTTTTTT.